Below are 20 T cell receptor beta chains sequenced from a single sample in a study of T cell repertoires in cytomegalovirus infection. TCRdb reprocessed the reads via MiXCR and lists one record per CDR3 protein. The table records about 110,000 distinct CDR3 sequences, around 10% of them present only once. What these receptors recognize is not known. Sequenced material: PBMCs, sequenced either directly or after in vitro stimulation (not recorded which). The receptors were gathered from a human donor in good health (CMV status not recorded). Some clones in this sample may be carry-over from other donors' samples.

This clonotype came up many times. This CDR3 is CASSPPVGSGSRQQYF. CDR3 nucleotides: TGTGCCAGCAGCCCCCCCGTAGGTAGCGGGAGTCGGCAGCAGTACTTC. The chain uses TRBV12-3 or TRBV12-4 and TRBJ2-7, with 9 bases identical to TRBD2. V gave up 6 bases and J gave up 8 bases; unmatched junction bases: 17. The CDR3 contains 16 residues.

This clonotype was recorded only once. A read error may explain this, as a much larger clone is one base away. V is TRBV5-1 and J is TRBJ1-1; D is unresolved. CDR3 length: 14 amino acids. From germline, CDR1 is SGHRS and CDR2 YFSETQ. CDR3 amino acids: CANSLAPQPDEAFF. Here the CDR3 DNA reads TGCGCCAACAGCTTGGCCCCGCAGCCAGATGAAGCTTTCTTT.

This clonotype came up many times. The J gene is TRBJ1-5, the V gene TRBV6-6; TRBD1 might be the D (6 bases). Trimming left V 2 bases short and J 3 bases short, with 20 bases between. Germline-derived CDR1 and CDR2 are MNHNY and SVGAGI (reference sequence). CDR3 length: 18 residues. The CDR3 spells CASSYPNAGASYNQPQHF. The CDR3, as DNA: TGTGCCAGCAGTTACCCGAACGCGGGGGCTTCATACAATCAGCCCCAGCATTTT.

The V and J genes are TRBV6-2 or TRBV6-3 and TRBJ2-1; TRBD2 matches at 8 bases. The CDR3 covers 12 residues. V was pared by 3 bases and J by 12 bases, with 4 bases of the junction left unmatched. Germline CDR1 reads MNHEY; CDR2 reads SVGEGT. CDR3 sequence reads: CASSYAGGRQFF. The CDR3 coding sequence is TGTGCCAGCAGTTATGCGGGAGGTAGGCAGTTCTTC.

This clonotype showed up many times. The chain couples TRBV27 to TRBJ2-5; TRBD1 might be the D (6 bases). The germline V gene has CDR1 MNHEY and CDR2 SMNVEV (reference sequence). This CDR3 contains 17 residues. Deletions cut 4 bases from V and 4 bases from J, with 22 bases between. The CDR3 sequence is CASSSEGELNALETQYF. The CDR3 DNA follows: TGTGCCAGCAGTTCTGAGGGGGAGTTAAATGCTCTAGAGACCCAGTACTTC.

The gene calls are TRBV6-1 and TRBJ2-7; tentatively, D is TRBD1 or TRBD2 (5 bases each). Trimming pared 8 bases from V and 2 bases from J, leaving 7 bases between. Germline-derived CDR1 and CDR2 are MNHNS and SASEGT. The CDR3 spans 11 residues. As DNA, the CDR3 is TGTGCCAGCGGGGGAGCCTACGAGCAGTACGTC. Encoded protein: CASGGAYEQYV.

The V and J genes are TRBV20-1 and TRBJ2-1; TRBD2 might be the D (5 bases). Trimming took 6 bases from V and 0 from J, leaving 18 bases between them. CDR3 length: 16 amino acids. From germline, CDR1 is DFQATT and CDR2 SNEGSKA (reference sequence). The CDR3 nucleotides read TGCAGTGCCCCGGTGGGAGTAACATTCTCCTACAATGAGCAGTTCTTC. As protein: CSAPVGVTFSYNEQFF.

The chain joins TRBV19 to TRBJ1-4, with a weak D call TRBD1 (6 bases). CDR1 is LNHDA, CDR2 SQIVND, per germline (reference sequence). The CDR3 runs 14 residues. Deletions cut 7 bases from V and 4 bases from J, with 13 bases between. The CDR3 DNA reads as TGTGCCAGTACCAGAGACAGGAGTAATGAAAAACTGTTTTTT. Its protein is CASTRDRSNEKLFF.

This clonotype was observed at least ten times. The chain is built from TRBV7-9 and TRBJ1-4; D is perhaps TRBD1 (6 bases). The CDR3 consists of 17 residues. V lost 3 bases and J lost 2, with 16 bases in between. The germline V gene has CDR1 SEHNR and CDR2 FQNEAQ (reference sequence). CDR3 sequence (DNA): TGTGCCAGCAGCTTGAGACAGGAAGAATATACTAATGAAAAACTGTTTTTT. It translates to CASSLRQEEYTNEKLFF.

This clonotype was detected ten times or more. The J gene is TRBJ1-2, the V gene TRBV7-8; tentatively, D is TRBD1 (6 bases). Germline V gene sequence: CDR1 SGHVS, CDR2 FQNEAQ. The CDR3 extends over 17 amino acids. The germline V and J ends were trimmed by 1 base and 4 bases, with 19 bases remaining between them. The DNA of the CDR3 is TGTGCCAGCAGCTTAGAGTCAGGGGCAATACTACTCTATGGCTACACCTTC. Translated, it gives CASSLESGAILLYGYTF.

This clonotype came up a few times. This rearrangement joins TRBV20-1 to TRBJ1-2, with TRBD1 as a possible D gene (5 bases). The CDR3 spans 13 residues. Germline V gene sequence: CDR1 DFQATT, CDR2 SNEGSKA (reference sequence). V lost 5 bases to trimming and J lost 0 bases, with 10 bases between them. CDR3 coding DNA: TGCAGTGCTTTTTCGACAGCTAACTATGGCTACACCTTC. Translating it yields CSAFSTANYGYTF.

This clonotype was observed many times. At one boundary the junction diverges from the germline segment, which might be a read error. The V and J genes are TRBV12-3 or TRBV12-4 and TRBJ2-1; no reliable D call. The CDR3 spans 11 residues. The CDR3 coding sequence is TGTGCCAGCAGTTCCTTCAATGAGCAGTTCTTC. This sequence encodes CASSSFNEQFF.

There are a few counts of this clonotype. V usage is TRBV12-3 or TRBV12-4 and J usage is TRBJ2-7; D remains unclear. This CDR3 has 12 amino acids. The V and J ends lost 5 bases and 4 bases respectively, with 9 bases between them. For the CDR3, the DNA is TGTGCCAGCAGTCCTTCCTCTTACGAGCAGTACTTC. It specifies CASSPSSYEQYF.

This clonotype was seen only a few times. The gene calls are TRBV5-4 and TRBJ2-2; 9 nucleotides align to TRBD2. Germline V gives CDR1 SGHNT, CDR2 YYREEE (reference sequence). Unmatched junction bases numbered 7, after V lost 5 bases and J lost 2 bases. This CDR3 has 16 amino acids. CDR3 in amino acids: CASRSGLADNTGELFF. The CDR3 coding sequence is TGTGCCAGCAGGTCGGGACTAGCAGACAACACCGGGGAGCTGTTTTTT.

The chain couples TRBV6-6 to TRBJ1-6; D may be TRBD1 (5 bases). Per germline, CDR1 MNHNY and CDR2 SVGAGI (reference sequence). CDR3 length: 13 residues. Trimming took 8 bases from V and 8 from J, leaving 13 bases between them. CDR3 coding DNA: TGTGCCAGCCGCTTGGGGCCCTATTCACCCCTCCACTTT. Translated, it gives CASRLGPYSPLHF.

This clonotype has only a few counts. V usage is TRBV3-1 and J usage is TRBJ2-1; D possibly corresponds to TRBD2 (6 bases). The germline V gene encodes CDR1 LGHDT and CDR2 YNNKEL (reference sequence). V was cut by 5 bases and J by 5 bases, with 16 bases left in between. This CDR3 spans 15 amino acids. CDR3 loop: CASSDSGLANNEQFF. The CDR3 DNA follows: TGTGCCAGCAGCGACTCGGGGCTAGCGAACAATGAGCAGTTCTTC.

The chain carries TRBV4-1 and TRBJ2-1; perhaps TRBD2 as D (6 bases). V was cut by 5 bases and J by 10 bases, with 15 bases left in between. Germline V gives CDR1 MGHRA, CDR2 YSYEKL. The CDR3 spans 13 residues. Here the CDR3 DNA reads TGCGCCAGCAGCGCGGGACCCCTGAACGAGCAGTTCTTC. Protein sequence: CASSAGPLNEQFF.

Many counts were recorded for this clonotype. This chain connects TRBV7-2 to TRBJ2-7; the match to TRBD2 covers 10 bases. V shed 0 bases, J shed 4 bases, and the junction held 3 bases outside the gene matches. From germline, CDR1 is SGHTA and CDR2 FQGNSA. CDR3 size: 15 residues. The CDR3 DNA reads TGTGCCAGCAGCTTAGCAAGCGGGGGGGTTTACGAGCAGTACTTC. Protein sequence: CASSLASGGVYEQYF. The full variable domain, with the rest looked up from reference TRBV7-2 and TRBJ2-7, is GAGVSQSPSNKVTEKGKDVELRCDPISGHTALYWYRQSLGQGLEFLIYFQGNSAPDKSGLPSDRFSAERTGGSVSTLTIQRTQQEDSAVYLCASSLASGGVYEQYFGPGTRLTVT.

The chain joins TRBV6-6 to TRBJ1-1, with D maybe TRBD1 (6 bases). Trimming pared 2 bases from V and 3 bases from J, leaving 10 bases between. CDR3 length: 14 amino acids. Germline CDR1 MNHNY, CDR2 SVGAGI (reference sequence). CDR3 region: CASSYPGEDTEAFF. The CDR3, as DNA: TGTGCCAGCAGTTACCCAGGGGAAGACACTGAAGCTTTCTTT.

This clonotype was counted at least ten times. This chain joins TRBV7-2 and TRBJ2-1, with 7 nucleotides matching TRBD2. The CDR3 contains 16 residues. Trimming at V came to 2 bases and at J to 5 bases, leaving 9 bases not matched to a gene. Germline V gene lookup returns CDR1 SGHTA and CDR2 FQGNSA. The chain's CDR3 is CASSLRWGGGNNEQFF. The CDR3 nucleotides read TGTGCCAGCAGCTTACGGTGGGGGGGTGGCAACAATGAGCAGTTCTTC.